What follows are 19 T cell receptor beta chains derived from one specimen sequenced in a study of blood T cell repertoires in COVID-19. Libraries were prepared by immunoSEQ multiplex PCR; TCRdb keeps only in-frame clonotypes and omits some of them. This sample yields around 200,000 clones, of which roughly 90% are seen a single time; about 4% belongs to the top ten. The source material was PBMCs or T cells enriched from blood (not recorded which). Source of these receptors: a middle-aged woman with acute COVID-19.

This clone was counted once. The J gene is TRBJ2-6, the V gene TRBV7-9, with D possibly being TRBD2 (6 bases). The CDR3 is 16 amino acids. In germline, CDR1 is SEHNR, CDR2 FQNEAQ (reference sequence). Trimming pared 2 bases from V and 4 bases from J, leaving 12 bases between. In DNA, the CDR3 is TGTGCCAGCAGCTTAATGGGGCGGGGAGGGGCCAACGTCCTGACTTTC. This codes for CASSLMGRGGANVLTF.

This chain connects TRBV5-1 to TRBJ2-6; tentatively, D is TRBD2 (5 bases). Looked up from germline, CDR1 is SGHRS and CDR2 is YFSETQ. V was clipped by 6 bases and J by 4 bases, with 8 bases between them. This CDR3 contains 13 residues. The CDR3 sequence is CASNTGGANVLTF. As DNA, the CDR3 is TGCGCCAGCAACACGGGAGGGGCCAACGTCCTGACTTTC.

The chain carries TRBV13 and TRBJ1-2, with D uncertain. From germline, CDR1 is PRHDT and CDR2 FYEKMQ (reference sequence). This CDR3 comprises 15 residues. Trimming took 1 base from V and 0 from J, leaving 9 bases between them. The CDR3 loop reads CASSLDSLANYGYTF. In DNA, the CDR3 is TGTGCCAGCAGCTTAGACAGCTTAGCTAACTATGGCTACACCTTC. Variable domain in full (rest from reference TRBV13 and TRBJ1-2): AAGVIQSPRHLIKEKRETATLKCYPIPRHDTVYWYQQGPGQDPQFLISFYEKMQSDKGSIPDRFSAQQFSDYHSELNMSSLELGDSALYFCASSLDSLANYGYTFGSGTRLTVV.

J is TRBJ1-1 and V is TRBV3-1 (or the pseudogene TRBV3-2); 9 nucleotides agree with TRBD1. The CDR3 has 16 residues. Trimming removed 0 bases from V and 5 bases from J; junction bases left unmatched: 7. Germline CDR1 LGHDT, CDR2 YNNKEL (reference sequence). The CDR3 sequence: CASSQDPDRGKTEAFF. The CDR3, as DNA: TGTGCCAGCAGCCAAGATCCGGACAGGGGTAAAACTGAAGCTTTCTTT.

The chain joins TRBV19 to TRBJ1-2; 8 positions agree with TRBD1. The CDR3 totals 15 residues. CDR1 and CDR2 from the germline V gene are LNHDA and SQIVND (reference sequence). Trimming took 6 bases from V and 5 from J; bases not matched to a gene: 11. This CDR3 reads CASSPGQGIKYGYTF. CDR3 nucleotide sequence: TGTGCCAGTAGCCCTGGACAGGGTATAAAATATGGCTACACCTTC.

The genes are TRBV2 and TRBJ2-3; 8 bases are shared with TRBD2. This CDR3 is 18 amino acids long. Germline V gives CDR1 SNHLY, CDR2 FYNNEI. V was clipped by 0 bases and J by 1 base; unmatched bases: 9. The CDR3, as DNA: TGTGCCAGCAGTGAAGCTCCGGGGCTAGCGGGCGGCACAGATACGCAGTATTTT. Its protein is CASSEAPGLAGGTDTQYF.

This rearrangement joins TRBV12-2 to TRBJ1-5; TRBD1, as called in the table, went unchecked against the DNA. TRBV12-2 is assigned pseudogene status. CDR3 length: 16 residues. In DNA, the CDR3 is TGTGCAAGTCGCTTAGCTACAGGGGTGGGAAATCAGCCCCAGCATTTT. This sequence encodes CASRLATGVGNQPQHF.

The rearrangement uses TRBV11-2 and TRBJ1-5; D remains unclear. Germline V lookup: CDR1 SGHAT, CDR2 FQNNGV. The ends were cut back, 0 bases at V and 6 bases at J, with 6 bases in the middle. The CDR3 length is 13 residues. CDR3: CASSLDPSQPQHF. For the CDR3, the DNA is TGTGCCAGCAGCTTAGATCCCAGTCAGCCCCAGCATTTT.

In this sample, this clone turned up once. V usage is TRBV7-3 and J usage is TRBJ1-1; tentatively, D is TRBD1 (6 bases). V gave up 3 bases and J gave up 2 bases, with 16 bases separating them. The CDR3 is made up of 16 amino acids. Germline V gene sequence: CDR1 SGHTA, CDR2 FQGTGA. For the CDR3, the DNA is TGTGCCAGCAGCTTGGACAGACAGCAAATAAACACTGAAGCTTTCTTT. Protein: CASSLDRQQINTEAFF.

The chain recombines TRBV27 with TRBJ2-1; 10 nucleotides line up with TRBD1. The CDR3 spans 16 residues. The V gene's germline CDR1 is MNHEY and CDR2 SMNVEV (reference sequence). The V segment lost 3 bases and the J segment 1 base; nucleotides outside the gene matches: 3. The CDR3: CASSLADRGSYNEQFF. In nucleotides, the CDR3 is TGTGCCAGCAGTTTGGCGGACAGGGGGTCCTACAATGAGCAGTTCTTC.

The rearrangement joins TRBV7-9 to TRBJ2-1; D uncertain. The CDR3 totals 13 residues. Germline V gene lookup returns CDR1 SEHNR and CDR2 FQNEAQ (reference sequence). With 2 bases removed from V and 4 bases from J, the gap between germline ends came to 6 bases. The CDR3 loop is CASSLSRYNEQFF. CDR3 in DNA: TGTGCCAGCAGCTTATCCAGGTACAATGAGCAGTTCTTC.

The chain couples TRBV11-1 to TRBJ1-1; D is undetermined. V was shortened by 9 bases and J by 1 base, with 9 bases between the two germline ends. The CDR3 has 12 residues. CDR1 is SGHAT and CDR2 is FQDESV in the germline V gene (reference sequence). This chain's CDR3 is CASSHSNTEAFF. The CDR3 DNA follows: TGTGCCAGTTCCCATTCGAACACTGAAGCTTTCTTT.

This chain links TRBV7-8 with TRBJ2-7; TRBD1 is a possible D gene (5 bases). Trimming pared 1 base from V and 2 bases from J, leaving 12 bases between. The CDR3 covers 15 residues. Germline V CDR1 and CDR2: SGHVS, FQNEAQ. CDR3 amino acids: CASSLEGISTYEQYF. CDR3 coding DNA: TGTGCCAGCAGCTTAGAGGGGATTTCGACCTACGAGCAGTACTTC.

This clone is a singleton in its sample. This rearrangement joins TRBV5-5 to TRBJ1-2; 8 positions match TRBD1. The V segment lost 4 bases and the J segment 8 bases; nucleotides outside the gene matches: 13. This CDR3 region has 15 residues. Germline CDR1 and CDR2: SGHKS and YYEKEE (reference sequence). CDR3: CASSPLSQGAGGYTF. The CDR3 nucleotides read TGTGCCAGCAGCCCCCTGTCGCAGGGGGCTGGCGGCTACACCTTC.

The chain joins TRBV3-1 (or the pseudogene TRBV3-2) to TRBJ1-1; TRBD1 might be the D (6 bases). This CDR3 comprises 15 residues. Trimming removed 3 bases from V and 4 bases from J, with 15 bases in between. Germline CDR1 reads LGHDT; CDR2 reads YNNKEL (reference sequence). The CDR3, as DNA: TGTGCCAGCAGCCACGACTCGGGCAGGGGCACTGAAGCTTTCTTT. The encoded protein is CASSHDSGRGTEAFF.

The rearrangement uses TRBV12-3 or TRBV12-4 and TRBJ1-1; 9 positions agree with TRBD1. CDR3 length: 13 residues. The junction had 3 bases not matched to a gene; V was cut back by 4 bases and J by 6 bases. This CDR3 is CASSWDREAEAFF. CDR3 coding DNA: TGTGCCAGCAGTTGGGACAGGGAGGCTGAAGCTTTCTTT.

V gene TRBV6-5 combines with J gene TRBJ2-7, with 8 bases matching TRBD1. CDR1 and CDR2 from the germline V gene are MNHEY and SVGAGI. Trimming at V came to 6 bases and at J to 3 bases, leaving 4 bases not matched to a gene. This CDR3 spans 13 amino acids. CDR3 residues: CASRITGGYEQYF. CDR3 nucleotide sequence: TGTGCCAGCAGGATTACAGGGGGCTACGAGCAGTACTTC.

The CDR3, as DNA: TGTGCCAGCAGCCCCCTGGGGGGGATGGGGAGGAATCAGCCCCAGCATTTT. It is translated as CASSPLGGMGRNQPQHF. This chain joins TRBV7-8 and TRBJ1-5; D might be TRBD1 (5 bases). The CDR3 loop spans 17 amino acids. V lost 5 bases and J 4 bases, leaving 21 bases between the germline ends. Germline CDR1 SGHVS, CDR2 FQNEAQ.

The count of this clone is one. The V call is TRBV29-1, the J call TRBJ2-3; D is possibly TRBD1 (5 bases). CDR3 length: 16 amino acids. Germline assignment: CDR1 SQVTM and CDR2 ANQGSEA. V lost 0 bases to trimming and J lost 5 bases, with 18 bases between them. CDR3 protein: CSVEDGAAGMVDTQYF. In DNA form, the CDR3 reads TGCAGCGTTGAAGATGGGGCGGCAGGGATGGTAGATACGCAGTATTTT.